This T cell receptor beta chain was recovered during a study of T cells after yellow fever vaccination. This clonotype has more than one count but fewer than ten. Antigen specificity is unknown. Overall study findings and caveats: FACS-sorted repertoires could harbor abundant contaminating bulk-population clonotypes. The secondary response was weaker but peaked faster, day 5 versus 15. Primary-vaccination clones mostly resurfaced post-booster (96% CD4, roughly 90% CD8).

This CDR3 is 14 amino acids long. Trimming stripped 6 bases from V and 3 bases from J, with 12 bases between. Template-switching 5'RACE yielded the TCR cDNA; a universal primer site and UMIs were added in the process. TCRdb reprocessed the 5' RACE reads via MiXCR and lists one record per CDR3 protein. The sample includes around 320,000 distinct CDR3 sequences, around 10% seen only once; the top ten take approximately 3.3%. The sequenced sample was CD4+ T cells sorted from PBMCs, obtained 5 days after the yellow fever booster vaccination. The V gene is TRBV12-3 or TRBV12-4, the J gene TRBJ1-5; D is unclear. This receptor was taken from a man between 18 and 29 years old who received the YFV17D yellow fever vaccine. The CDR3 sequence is CASSLGQHNQPQHF. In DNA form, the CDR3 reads TGTGCCAGCAGCCTTGGGCAGCACAATCAGCCCCAGCATTTT.